The rows below give T cell receptor beta chains drawn from one sample of a study of blood T cell repertoires in COVID-19. This table comes from immunoSEQ multiplex PCR, and its TCRdb copy is limited to in-frame clones, with some not included. The table shows about 190,000 clones, with more than 85% occurring only once. Sequencing used peripheral blood. The receptors shown here come from a man aged 65-85 years with active or convalescent COVID-19. Both conserved end residues are part of each CDR3. The D gene is left open where the match is weak. The listing skips clone size in some rows; elsewhere it reads once, few, many or a size class.

TRBJ2-3	-	TRBV19	-	CASSETSLGDTQYF	TGTGCCAGTAGCGAAACTAGTTTAGGAGATACGCAGTATTTT
TRBJ1-2	-	TRBV10-3	-	CAISEAGGASNYGYTF	TGTGCCATCAGTGAGGCCGGGGGGGCTTCTAACTATGGCTACACCTTC
TRBJ2-5	-	TRBV30	-	CAWSPVLPEETQYF	TGTGCCTGGAGTCCTGTACTGCCTGAAGAGACCCAGTACTTC
TRBJ2-1	-	TRBV7-2	TRBD2	CATSSGSYNEQFF	TGTGCCACCTCTAGCGGTAGCTACAATGAGCAGTTCTTC
TRBJ2-1	-	TRBV11-2	TRBD2	CASSPGLAGENEQFF	TGTGCCAGCAGTCCTGGACTAGCGGGAGAAAATGAGCAGTTCTTC
TRBJ1-6	-	TRBV6-1	-	CASSELQGPNSPLHF	TGTGCCAGCAGTGAGCTGCAGGGGCCTAATTCACCCCTCCACTTT
TRBJ2-3	once	TRBV2	-	CASTVRTRTDTQYF	TGTGCCAGCACGGTGAGAACTCGCACAGATACGCAGTATTTT
TRBJ1-2	-	TRBV20-1	-	CSAQTGYGYTF	TGCAGTGCCCAGACGGGGTATGGCTACACCTTC
TRBJ2-5	-	TRBV28	-	CASSSFQGSRETQYF	TGTGCCAGCAGCTCCTTTCAGGGTTCGAGGGAGACCCAGTACTTC
TRBJ1-3	-	TRBV7-2	TRBD1	CASSLSTGPGNTIYF	TGTGCCAGCAGCCTCTCGACAGGGCCTGGAAACACCATATATTTT
TRBJ1-2	-	TRBV5-6	TRBD1	CASTPTGGTTHGNGYTF	TGTGCCAGCACCCCGACAGGGGGAACTACCCATGGGAATGGCTACACCTTC
TRBJ1-2	-	TRBV29-1	TRBD1	CSVRDRAGYGYTF	TGCAGCGTGAGGGACAGGGCGGGCTATGGCTACACCTTC
TRBJ1-6	-	TRBV6-5	TRBD1	CASRRTGWNSPLHF	TGTGCCAGCAGACGGACAGGTTGGAATTCACCCCTCCACTTT
TRBJ2-7	-	TRBV3-1/TRBV3-2	TRBD2	CASSHGLAFSYEQYF	TGTGCCAGCAGCCACGGACTAGCCTTCTCCTACGAGCAGTACTTC
TRBJ1-1	-	TRBV30	-	CAYETGLNTEAFF	TGTGCCTACGAGACAGGCCTGAACACTGAAGCTTTCTTT
TRBJ1-5	-	TRBV6-5	TRBD1	CASSLGTGIQPQHF	TGTGCCAGCAGTCTAGGGACAGGGATTCAGCCCCAGCATTTT
TRBJ1-2	-	TRBV19	-	CASSIRDTGYTF	TGTGCCAGTAGTATACGGGACACTGGCTACACCTTC
TRBJ2-7	-	TRBV19	-	CASSIEAGSSYEQYF	TGTGCCAGTAGTATAGAGGCGGGAAGCTCCTACGAGCAGTACTTC
TRBJ2-2	-	TRBV6-4	-	CASSDSMEGGELFF	TGTGCCAGCAGTGACTCGATGGAGGGCGGGGAGCTGTTTTTT
TRBJ2-4	once	TRBV15	-	CATSRESEGALALIQYF	TGTGCCACCAGCAGAGAGTCGGAGGGGGCCCTAGCTCTCATTCAGTACTTC
TRBJ2-3	-	TRBV28	TRBD2	CASQPSGRAADTQYF	TGTGCCAGCCAACCTAGCGGGAGGGCCGCAGATACGCAGTATTTT
TRBJ2-1	-	TRBV5-4	-	CASSLGGNEQFF	TGTGCCAGCAGCTTGGGAGGCAATGAGCAGTTCTTC
TRBJ1-5	-	TRBV21-1	-	CASSKAEQGGGSNQPQHF	TGTGCCAGCAGCAAAGCCGAACAGGGGGGTGGGAGCAATCAGCCCCAGCATTTT
TRBJ1-4	-	TRBV7-2	-	CASSFRGGEKLFF	TGTGCCAGCAGCTTCCGGGGGGGAGAAAAACTGTTTTTT
TRBJ1-1	-	TRBV5-5	-	CASSFLPGPTEAFF	TGTGCCAGCAGCTTTCTGCCAGGCCCAACTGAAGCTTTCTTT